The sequence of this T cell receptor (beta chain) was determined in a study of human T cells and chemical hapten exposure. CDR3 length: 18 residues. Per the germline V gene, CDR1 is SGHTA and CDR2 is FQGNSA. Trimming pared 5 bases from V and 0 bases from J, leaving 19 bases between. Time point described: patch test 1, 2 weeks after DPC sensitization. Treatment denoted: therapeutic diphenylcyclopropenone sensitization with weekly scalp DPC. TCRdb reanalysed the RACE reads using MiXCR and keeps one entry per CDR3 protein. Counted here are tens of thousands of distinct CDR3 sequences, around 10% occurring once; the ten biggest clones make up approximately 4.6%. This clonotype was observed a few times.

This sequence was found in a woman aged 45-59 years with alopecia areata. Some clones in this sample may be carry-over from other donors' samples. The chain uses TRBV7-2 and TRBJ2-2, with TRBD1 as a possible D gene (6 bases). The sequences come from whole blood, collected in connection with sensitization to the hapten diphenylcyclopropenone (DPC). The CDR3 DNA is TGTGCCAGCAGCCGCGCCCCACCGGGACAATCGAACACCGGGGAGCTGTTTTTT. It codes for CASSRAPPGQSNTGELFF.